A single sample gave rise to the 4 T cell receptor beta chains below, sequenced in a study of CD8+ T cells in alopecia areata. TCR sequencing used cDNA made by reverse transcription of extracted RNA. The assay was immunoSEQ multiplex PCR, and TCRdb's table has in-frame clones only and misses some. The sample includes 98,000 or so clones, roughly 60% of them seen just once. The sequenced material came from CD8+ T cells sorted from blood. The source is a human donor in good health.

This clone was seen more than once but under ten times. The chain carries TRBV23-1 and TRBJ2-7, with 10 bases matching TRBD1. TRBV23-1 is annotated as an ORF whose role is uncertain. The length of the CDR3 is 15 residues. V trimming: 4 bases; J trimming: 4 bases; junction bases outside the gene matches: 7. The CDR3 loop reads CASSPWDRGPYEQYF. The CDR3, as DNA: TGCGCCAGCAGTCCATGGGACAGGGGCCCTTACGAGCAGTACTTC.

This sequence joins TRBV29-1 and TRBJ1-4, with D perhaps matching TRBD1 (6 bases). The CDR3 consists of 14 residues. With 6 bases removed from V and 7 bases from J, the gap between germline ends came to 18 bases. CDR1 and CDR2 (germline): SQVTM, ANQGSEA. The CDR3 coding sequence is TGCAGCGTGCCCGATCCGGGGGCCGGTGAAAAACTGTTTTTT. It translates to CSVPDPGAGEKLFF. Supplemented by reference TRBV29-1 and TRBJ1-4, the full variable domain reads SAVISQKPSRDICQRGTSLTIQCQVDSQVTMMFWYRQQPGQSLTLIATANQGSEATYESGFVIDKFPISRPNLTFSTLTVSNMSPEDSSIYLCSVPDPGAGEKLFFGSGTQLSVL.

The CDR3 sequence is CASSLGRTYNEQFF. The DNA for the CDR3 is TGTGCCAGCAGCCTTGGACGTACTTACAATGAGCAGTTCTTC. J is TRBJ2-1 and V is TRBV5-6; D call uncertain. The V end lost 4 bases, the J end lost 4 bases, and 12 bases lay between the germline ends. The CDR3 runs 14 residues. Germline CDR1 SGHDT, CDR2 YYEEEE.

This clone was recorded many times. The sample carries other DNA sequences with the same CDR3. V gene TRBV2 combines with J gene TRBJ2-6; 11 nucleotides agree with TRBD2. This CDR3 contains 17 residues. Germline V gene sequence: CDR1 SNHLY, CDR2 FYNNEI. J lost 2 bases, V lost 2 bases, and 2 bases had no gene match. In DNA, the CDR3 is TGTGCCAGCAGTGAACTAGCGGGGGGCCCTGGGGCCAACGTCCTGACTTTC. It specifies CASSELAGGPGANVLTF.